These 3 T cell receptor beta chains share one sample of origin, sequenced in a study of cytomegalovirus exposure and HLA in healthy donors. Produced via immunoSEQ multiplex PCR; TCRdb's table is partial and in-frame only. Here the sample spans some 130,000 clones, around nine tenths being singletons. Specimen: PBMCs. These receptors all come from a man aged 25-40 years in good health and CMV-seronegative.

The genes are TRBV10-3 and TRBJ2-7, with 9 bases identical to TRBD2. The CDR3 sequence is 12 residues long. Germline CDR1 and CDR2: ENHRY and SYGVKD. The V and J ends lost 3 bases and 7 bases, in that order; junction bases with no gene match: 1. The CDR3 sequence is CAISEGLAEQYF. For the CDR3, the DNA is TGTGCCATCAGTGAAGGACTAGCGGAGCAGTACTTC.

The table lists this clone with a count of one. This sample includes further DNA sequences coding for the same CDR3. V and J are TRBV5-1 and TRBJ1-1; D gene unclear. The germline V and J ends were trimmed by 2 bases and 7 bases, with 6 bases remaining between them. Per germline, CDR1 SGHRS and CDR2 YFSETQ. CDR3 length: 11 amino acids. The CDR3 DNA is TGCGCCAGCAGCTTATCGGGTGAAGCTTTCTTT. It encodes CASSLSGEAFF.

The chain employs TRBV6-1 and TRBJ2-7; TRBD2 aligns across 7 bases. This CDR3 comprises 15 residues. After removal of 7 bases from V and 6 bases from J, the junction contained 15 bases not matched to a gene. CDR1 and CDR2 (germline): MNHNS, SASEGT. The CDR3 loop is CASTAGARTNREQYF. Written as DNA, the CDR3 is TGTGCCAGCACTGCGGGAGCACGGACTAACCGCGAGCAGTACTTC.